The next 3 T cell receptor beta chains were all read from a single sample in a study of shared clonotypes between healthy human individuals. Assay: immunoSEQ multiplex PCR; the TCRdb copy retains only in-frame clones and omits some. The repertoire consists of over 850,000 clones, with around 78% occurring once and the leading ten covering 0.4% to 0.55%. The sample was memory CD4+ T cells from PBMCs. Specified subset: CD45RA-negative fraction. These receptors were taken from a young man in good health. Some clones in this sample may be carry-over from other donors' samples.

The chain couples TRBV9 to TRBJ2-5; TRBD2 is a possible D gene (6 bases). V was shortened by 0 bases and J by 5 bases, with 11 bases between the two germline ends. The CDR3 is made up of 14 amino acids. Germline loops: CDR1 SGDLS, CDR2 YYNGEE. CDR3 region: CASSVAGTYETQYF. DNA of the CDR3: TGTGCCAGCAGCGTAGCAGGGACTTACGAGACCCAGTACTTC.

This chain connects TRBV19 to TRBJ2-1; perhaps TRBD2 as D (6 bases). The V end lost 6 bases, the J end lost 5 bases, and 8 bases lay between the germline ends. This CDR3 is built from 12 residues. The V gene's germline CDR1 is LNHDA and CDR2 SQIVND (reference sequence). The DNA for the CDR3 is TGTGCCAGTAGGGGACTCCACAATGAGCAGTTCTTC. Translated, it gives CASRGLHNEQFF.

With regard to this clone: This may stem from a read error, because a much larger clone lies one nucleotide away. Other DNA sequences from this sample encode an identical CDR3 as well. The V gene is TRBV19, the J gene TRBJ1-5, with unresolved D. The length of the CDR3 is 15 residues. V gave up 3 bases and J gave up 0 bases, with 9 bases separating them. The germline V gene has CDR1 LNHDA and CDR2 SQIVND (reference sequence). CDR3 DNA: TGTGCCAGTAGTATCTGGGGTTATAGCAATCAGCCCCAGCATTTT. This sequence encodes CASSIWGYSNQPQHF.